The rows below give T cell receptor beta chains drawn from one sample of a study of CD8 T cells in ankylosing spondylitis. MiXCR was run by TCRdb on the 5' RACE reads, yielding one entry per CDR3 protein. This table has about 250,000 distinct CDR3 sequences, 15% to 20% appearing once. Sequencing was done on a sample of blood, either unsorted or a sorted T cell fraction (not recorded which). Receptors were obtained from a male donor with ankylosing spondylitis or in good health (not recorded which). CDR3s include the opening cysteine and the closing phenylalanine or tryptophan. The D gene is left open where the match is weak. The listing skips clone size in some rows; elsewhere it reads once, few, many or a size class.

D gene: NA
V gene: TRBV15
clone size: NA
J gene: TRBJ1-6
CDR3 DNA: TGTGCCACCAGCAATGGGGAGACCTCCTATAATTCACCCCTCCACTTT
CDR3 protein: CATSNGETSYNSPLHF

D gene: NA
V gene: TRBV4-1
clone size: NA
J gene: TRBJ2-7
CDR3 DNA: TGCGCCAGTGGGGACCAGGGTGGCTACGAGCAGTACTTC
CDR3 protein: CASGDQGGYEQYF

D gene: NA
V gene: TRBV27
clone size: NA
J gene: TRBJ2-1
CDR3 DNA: TGTGCCAGCACGTCCGGAGGGGGAATTTCCTACAATGAGCAGTTCTTC
CDR3 protein: CASTSGGGISYNEQFF

D gene: NA
V gene: TRBV29-1
clone size: few
J gene: TRBJ2-1
CDR3 DNA: TGCAGCGCTCCCGGGACCCGAGATGAGCAGTTCTTC
CDR3 protein: CSAPGTRDEQFF

D gene: NA
V gene: TRBV6-1
clone size: NA
J gene: TRBJ1-5
CDR3 DNA: TGTGCCAGCAGTGTCCCTGCTAGCAGTGTAATCCGGCCCCAGCATTTT
CDR3 protein: CASSVPASSVIRPQHF

D gene: NA
V gene: TRBV7-9
clone size: NA
J gene: TRBJ1-1
CDR3 DNA: TGTGCCAGCAGCCACAGGGAGACTGAAGCTTTCTTT
CDR3 protein: CASSHRETEAFF

D gene: NA
V gene: TRBV19
clone size: NA
J gene: TRBJ1-4
CDR3 DNA: TGTGCCAGTACCCGCAGGTCTACGACGGAAAAACTGTTTTTT
CDR3 protein: CASTRRSTTEKLFF

D gene: TRBD2
V gene: TRBV9
clone size: once
J gene: TRBJ2-1
CDR3 DNA: TGTGCCAGCAGCGTAGGCGGGAGAAATGAGCAGTTCTTC
CDR3 protein: CASSVGGRNEQFF

D gene: NA
V gene: TRBV7-9
clone size: many
J gene: TRBJ2-1
CDR3 DNA: TGTGCCAGCAGCTTAGATAATCTGGGGCTCGGGCAGTTCTTC
CDR3 protein: CASSLDNLGLGQFF

D gene: TRBD2
V gene: TRBV3-1
clone size: many
J gene: TRBJ2-7
CDR3 DNA: TGTGCCAGCAGCCAGACTAGCGGGAGGGCCTTTGGCGAGCAGTACTTC
CDR3 protein: CASSQTSGRAFGEQYF

D gene: NA
V gene: TRBV5-1
clone size: NA
J gene: TRBJ2-7
CDR3 DNA: TGCGCCAGCAGCTTGGATGGCAACTCCTGCGAGCAGTACTTC
CDR3 protein: CASSLDGNSCEQYF

D gene: TRBD1
V gene: TRBV4-2
clone size: NA
J gene: TRBJ1-5
CDR3 DNA: TGTGCCAGCAGCCAGACTCGGACAGGCGATAGCAATCAGCCCCAGCATTTT
CDR3 protein: CASSQTRTGDSNQPQHF

D gene: NA
V gene: TRBV6-5
clone size: NA
J gene: TRBJ1-2
CDR3 DNA: TGTGCCAGCAGTTACTCGGGGACAAGGTCCAACTATGGCTACACCTTC
CDR3 protein: CASSYSGTRSNYGYTF

D gene: NA
V gene: TRBV12-3/TRBV12-4
clone size: NA
J gene: TRBJ2-3
CDR3 DNA: TGTGCCAGCAGTGTAGGGACTCACGTCGTGACAGATACGCAGTATTTT
CDR3 protein: CASSVGTHVVTDTQYF

D gene: TRBD1
V gene: TRBV27
clone size: few
J gene: TRBJ2-7
CDR3 DNA: TGTGCCAGCAGTCCTAACCCCCCGGGACAGGGTCACCACGAGCAGTACTTC
CDR3 protein: CASSPNPPGQGHHEQYF

D gene: NA
V gene: TRBV20-1
clone size: NA
J gene: TRBJ2-4
CDR3 DNA: TGCAGTGCTAGAGATTGGGAAAGGGCCAAAAACATTCAGTACTTC
CDR3 protein: CSARDWERAKNIQYF

D gene: TRBD2
V gene: TRBV3-1
clone size: NA
J gene: TRBJ2-1
CDR3 DNA: TGTGCCAGCAGTCGTATAGCGGGAAACTACAATGAGCAGTTCTTC
CDR3 protein: CASSRIAGNYNEQFF

D gene: TRBD1
V gene: TRBV29-1
clone size: NA
J gene: TRBJ2-7
CDR3 DNA: TGCAGCGTCCTCGGACAGGGCAAGACCTACGAGCAGTACTTC
CDR3 protein: CSVLGQGKTYEQYF

D gene: TRBD2
V gene: TRBV9
clone size: few
J gene: TRBJ2-3
CDR3 DNA: TGTGCCAGCAGCGTAGCGGGAGGGCCGAATACGCAGTATTTT
CDR3 protein: CASSVAGGPNTQYF

D gene: NA
V gene: TRBV4-3
clone size: few
J gene: TRBJ2-2
CDR3 DNA: TGCGCCAGCAGCCAAGAATGGGGGGCCTACACCGGGGAGCTGTTTTTT
CDR3 protein: CASSQEWGAYTGELFF

D gene: NA
V gene: TRBV4-3
clone size: NA
J gene: TRBJ2-2
CDR3 DNA: TGCGCCAGCAGCCAAGATCGGGGGAGCGGGGAGCTGTTTTTT
CDR3 protein: CASSQDRGSGELFF

D gene: TRBD2
V gene: TRBV7-2
clone size: NA
J gene: TRBJ2-1
CDR3 DNA: TGTGCCAGCAGCTTAGAGCTACTAGCGAACAATGAGCAGTTCTTC
CDR3 protein: CASSLELLANNEQFF

D gene: NA
V gene: TRBV20-1
clone size: few
J gene: TRBJ2-7
CDR3 DNA: TGCAGTGCTAGGGACGGTGGTTACGAGCAGTACTTC
CDR3 protein: CSARDGGYEQYF

D gene: TRBD2
V gene: TRBV29-1
clone size: NA
J gene: TRBJ2-1
CDR3 DNA: TGCAGCGTTGAAAGCCGGGAGGTGGTCTACAATGAGCAGTTCTTC
CDR3 protein: CSVESREVVYNEQFF

D gene: NA
V gene: TRBV28
clone size: NA
J gene: TRBJ2-7
CDR3 DNA: TGTGCCAGCAGCCCACAAGACTACTACGAGCAGTACTTC
CDR3 protein: CASSPQDYYEQYF

D gene: TRBD1
V gene: TRBV14
clone size: NA
J gene: TRBJ2-6
CDR3 DNA: TGTGCCAGCAGCAAAGTCGACAGGGTTGGGGCCAACGTCCTGACTTTC
CDR3 protein: CASSKVDRVGANVLTF

D gene: TRBD2
V gene: TRBV20-1
clone size: few
J gene: TRBJ2-5
CDR3 DNA: TGCAGTGCTAGGTCAGGGGTACTGATCGCGGGAGGGCCTCCGGAGACCCAGTACTTC
CDR3 protein: CSARSGVLIAGGPPETQYF

D gene: NA
V gene: TRBV6-5
clone size: NA
J gene: TRBJ1-1
CDR3 DNA: TGTGCCAGCAGTTATGGGGACGGGGGTGACACTGAAGCTTTCTTT
CDR3 protein: CASSYGDGGDTEAFF

D gene: TRBD2
V gene: TRBV29-1
clone size: few
J gene: TRBJ2-7
CDR3 DNA: TGCAGCGTTTCCGGCGGGGGGTCCTACGAGCAGTACTTC
CDR3 protein: CSVSGGGSYEQYF

D gene: NA
V gene: TRBV5-6
clone size: few
J gene: TRBJ2-7
CDR3 DNA: TGTGCCAGCAGCTCGGGACTGGGGACGTACTTC
CDR3 protein: CASSSGLGTYF

D gene: NA
V gene: TRBV4-1
clone size: NA
J gene: TRBJ2-1
CDR3 DNA: TGCGCCAGCAGCCCCACTCCGAGCTCCTACAATGAGCAGTTCTTC
CDR3 protein: CASSPTPSSYNEQFF

D gene: TRBD2
V gene: TRBV5-6
clone size: NA
J gene: TRBJ2-7
CDR3 DNA: TGTGCCAGCAGCCTGGGACTAGCGGGAGAATACGAGCAGTACTTC
CDR3 protein: CASSLGLAGEYEQYF

D gene: TRBD2
V gene: TRBV6-5
clone size: few
J gene: TRBJ2-7
CDR3 DNA: TGTGCCAGCAGTTATTTAGTAGCGGGAGTAGGAGAGCAGTACTTC
CDR3 protein: CASSYLVAGVGEQYF

D gene: TRBD1
V gene: TRBV4-3
clone size: few
J gene: TRBJ2-3
CDR3 DNA: TGCGCCAGCAGCCAGCACACGGGACAGGAGGCAGATACGCAGTATTTT
CDR3 protein: CASSQHTGQEADTQYF

D gene: NA
V gene: TRBV4-3
clone size: few
J gene: TRBJ2-7
CDR3 DNA: TGCGCCAGCAGCCAAGAATTGGTCGACTACAGCTCCTACGAGCAGTACTTC
CDR3 protein: CASSQELVDYSSYEQYF

D gene: TRBD1
V gene: TRBV4-1
clone size: NA
J gene: TRBJ2-1
CDR3 DNA: TGCGCCAGCAGCCAAGAACAGGGGGTCCTCGATGAGCAGTTCTTC
CDR3 protein: CASSQEQGVLDEQFF

D gene: NA
V gene: TRBV27
clone size: few
J gene: TRBJ1-2
CDR3 DNA: TGTGCCAGCAGTTCGCCCCAACAGGGAAACTATGGCTACACCTTC
CDR3 protein: CASSSPQQGNYGYTF

D gene: NA
V gene: TRBV29-1
clone size: NA
J gene: TRBJ2-1
CDR3 DNA: TGCAGCGTTGTAGCTAGCGATCAGTTCTCCTACAATGAGCAGTTCTTC
CDR3 protein: CSVVASDQFSYNEQFF

D gene: NA
V gene: TRBV12-5
clone size: few
J gene: TRBJ2-7
CDR3 DNA: TGTGCTAGTGGTTTCCTCGGGAGCTACGAGCAGTACTTC
CDR3 protein: CASGFLGSYEQYF

D gene: NA
V gene: TRBV27
clone size: few
J gene: TRBJ1-2
CDR3 DNA: TGTGCCAGCAGTTCCGACGGGGCTAACTATGGCTACACCTTC
CDR3 protein: CASSSDGANYGYTF

D gene: NA
V gene: TRBV5-1
clone size: few
J gene: TRBJ2-1
CDR3 DNA: TGCGCCAGCAGCGTCTACAATGAGCAGTTCTTC
CDR3 protein: CASSVYNEQFF

D gene: TRBD2
V gene: TRBV4-3
clone size: few
J gene: TRBJ2-5
CDR3 DNA: TGCGCCAGCAGCCAAGATCGGGAGGGTCAAGAGACCCAGTACTTC
CDR3 protein: CASSQDREGQETQYF

D gene: NA
V gene: TRBV10-3
clone size: once
J gene: TRBJ2-1
CDR3 DNA: TGTGCCACACTCCGACGGGTCTCCGGGGAGCAGTTCTTC
CDR3 protein: CATLRRVSGEQFF

D gene: NA
V gene: TRBV7-9
clone size: NA
J gene: TRBJ2-4
CDR3 DNA: TGTGCCAGCAGCCCCTCGGGTCTGCGGGACATTCAGTACTTC
CDR3 protein: CASSPSGLRDIQYF

D gene: NA
V gene: TRBV7-9
clone size: few
J gene: TRBJ1-1
CDR3 DNA: TGTGCCAGCAGCTTAGCTGTGGGCCAGAACACTGAAGCTTTCTTT
CDR3 protein: CASSLAVGQNTEAFF

D gene: NA
V gene: TRBV12-3/TRBV12-4
clone size: few
J gene: TRBJ1-1
CDR3 DNA: TGTGCCAGCAGTTGGCTAGGGAGTGAAGGTGCTGAAGCTTTCTTT
CDR3 protein: CASSWLGSEGAEAFF

D gene: TRBD2
V gene: TRBV10-2
clone size: NA
J gene: TRBJ2-3
CDR3 DNA: TGCGCCAGTGGACTAGCGGGAGGAGATACGCAGTATTTT
CDR3 protein: CASGLAGGDTQYF

D gene: NA
V gene: TRBV4-3
clone size: few
J gene: TRBJ2-7
CDR3 DNA: TGCGCCAGCAGCCAAGATCTGGCAGATTACGAGCGGCAGTACTTC
CDR3 protein: CASSQDLADYERQYF

D gene: TRBD2
V gene: TRBV29-1
clone size: NA
J gene: TRBJ2-1
CDR3 DNA: TGCAGCGTTGCGTCTAGCGGGAGAATCAGTGAGCAGTTCTTC
CDR3 protein: CSVASSGRISEQFF

D gene: NA
V gene: TRBV4-1
clone size: NA
J gene: TRBJ1-4
CDR3 DNA: TGCGCCAGCAGCCAAGAAATCCCACAGAATGAAAAACTGTTTTTT
CDR3 protein: CASSQEIPQNEKLFF

D gene: NA
V gene: TRBV9
clone size: many
J gene: TRBJ1-2
CDR3 DNA: TGTGCCAGCAGCGCAGAAGGCCAGTACTATGGCTACACCTTC
CDR3 protein: CASSAEGQYYGYTF

D gene: NA
V gene: TRBV29-1
clone size: few
J gene: TRBJ2-6
CDR3 DNA: TGCAGCGTTGGGCAGAGAGAATCTGGGGCCAACGTCCTGACTTTC
CDR3 protein: CSVGQRESGANVLTF

D gene: NA
V gene: TRBV7-6
clone size: NA
J gene: TRBJ2-3
CDR3 DNA: TGTGCCAGCAGCCCCCTTTCTAGCACAGATACGCAGTATTTT
CDR3 protein: CASSPLSSTDTQYF

D gene: TRBD1
V gene: TRBV12-3/TRBV12-4
clone size: NA
J gene: TRBJ1-2
CDR3 DNA: TGTGCCAGCAGGATGGGACAGGCTGTGTGGGGCTACACCTTC
CDR3 protein: CASRMGQAVWGYTF

D gene: NA
V gene: TRBV7-9
clone size: few
J gene: TRBJ2-7
CDR3 DNA: TGTGCCAGCAGCCCTGTGGGAAACAATTACGAGCAGTACTTC
CDR3 protein: CASSPVGNNYEQYF

D gene: TRBD1
V gene: TRBV20-1
clone size: large
J gene: TRBJ2-7
CDR3 DNA: TGCAGTGCTACGGGACAGGGGTACGAGCAGTACTTC
CDR3 protein: CSATGQGYEQYF

D gene: TRBD1
V gene: TRBV20-1
clone size: few
J gene: TRBJ1-1
CDR3 DNA: TGCAGTGCAATGGACAGGGGGAACACTGAAGCTTTCTTT
CDR3 protein: CSAMDRGNTEAFF

D gene: TRBD2
V gene: TRBV4-1
clone size: few
J gene: TRBJ2-1
CDR3 DNA: TGCGCCAGCAGCCAAGTTCGGGACTATTACAATGAGCAGTTCTTC
CDR3 protein: CASSQVRDYYNEQFF

D gene: NA
V gene: TRBV4-3
clone size: NA
J gene: TRBJ2-1
CDR3 DNA: TGCGCCAGCAGCCAAGATCCGGCTAGCCAAATTTACTCCTACAATGAGCAGTTCTTC
CDR3 protein: CASSQDPASQIYSYNEQFF

D gene: NA
V gene: TRBV10-3
clone size: NA
J gene: TRBJ2-3
CDR3 DNA: TGTGCCATCAGTGAATTATACCAGGAACCAAAGGGAGATACGCAGTATTTT
CDR3 protein: CAISELYQEPKGDTQYF